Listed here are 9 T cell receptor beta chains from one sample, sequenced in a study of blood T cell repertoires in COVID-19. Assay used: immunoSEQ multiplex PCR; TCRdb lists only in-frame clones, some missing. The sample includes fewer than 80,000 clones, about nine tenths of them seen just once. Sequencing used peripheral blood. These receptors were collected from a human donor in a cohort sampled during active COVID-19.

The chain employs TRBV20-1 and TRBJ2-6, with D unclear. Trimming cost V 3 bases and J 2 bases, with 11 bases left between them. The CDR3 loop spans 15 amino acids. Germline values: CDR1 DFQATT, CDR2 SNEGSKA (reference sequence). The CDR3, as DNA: TGCAGTGCTAGTGAACGTCTAACTGGGGCCAACGTCCTGACTTTC. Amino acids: CSASERLTGANVLTF.

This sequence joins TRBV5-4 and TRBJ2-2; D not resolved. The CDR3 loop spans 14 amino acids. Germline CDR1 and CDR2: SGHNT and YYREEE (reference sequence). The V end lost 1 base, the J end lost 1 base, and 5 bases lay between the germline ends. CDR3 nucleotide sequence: TGTGCCAGCAGCTTGCCAGGGAACACCGGGGAGCTGTTTTTT. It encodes CASSLPGNTGELFF.

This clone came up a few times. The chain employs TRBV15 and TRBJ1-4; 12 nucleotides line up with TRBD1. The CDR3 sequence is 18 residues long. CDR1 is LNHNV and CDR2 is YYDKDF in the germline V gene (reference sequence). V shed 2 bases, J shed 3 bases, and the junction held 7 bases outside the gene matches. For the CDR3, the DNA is TGTGCCACCAGCAGAAACCGGGACAGGGGGCACTCTAATGAAAAACTGTTTTTT. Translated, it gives CATSRNRDRGHSNEKLFF. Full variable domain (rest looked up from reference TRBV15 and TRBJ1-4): DAMVIQNPRYQVTQFGKPVTLSCSQTLNHNVMYWYQQKSSQAPKLLFHYYDKDFNNEADTPDNFQSRRPNTSFCFLDIRSPGLGDTAMYLCATSRNRDRGHSNEKLFFGSGTQLSVL.

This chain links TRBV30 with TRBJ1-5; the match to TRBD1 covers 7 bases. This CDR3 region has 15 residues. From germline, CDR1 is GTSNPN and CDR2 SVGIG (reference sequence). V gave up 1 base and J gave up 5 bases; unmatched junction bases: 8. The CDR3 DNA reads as TGTGCCTGGAGTGGAGGGACAGATAACGATCAGCCCCAGCATTTT. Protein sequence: CAWSGGTDNDQPQHF.

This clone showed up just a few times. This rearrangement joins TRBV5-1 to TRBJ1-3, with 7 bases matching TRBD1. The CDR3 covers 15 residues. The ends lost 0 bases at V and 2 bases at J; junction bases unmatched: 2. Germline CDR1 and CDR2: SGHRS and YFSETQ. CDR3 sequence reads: CASSLGQGAGNTIYF. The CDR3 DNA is TGCGCCAGCAGCTTGGGACAGGGCGCTGGAAACACCATATATTTT.

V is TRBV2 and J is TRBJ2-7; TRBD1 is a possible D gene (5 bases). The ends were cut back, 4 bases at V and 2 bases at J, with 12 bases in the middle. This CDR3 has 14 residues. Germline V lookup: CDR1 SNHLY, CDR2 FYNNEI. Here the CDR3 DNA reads TGTGCCAGCAGTGTCGTAACAGGAACCTACGAGCAGTACTTC. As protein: CASSVVTGTYEQYF.

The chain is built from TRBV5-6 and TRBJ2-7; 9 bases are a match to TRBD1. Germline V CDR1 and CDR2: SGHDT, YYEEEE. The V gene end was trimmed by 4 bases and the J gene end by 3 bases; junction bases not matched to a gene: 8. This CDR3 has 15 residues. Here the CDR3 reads CASSRPGTGSYEQYF. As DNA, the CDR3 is TGTGCCAGCAGCCGTCCCGGGACAGGGAGCTACGAGCAGTACTTC.

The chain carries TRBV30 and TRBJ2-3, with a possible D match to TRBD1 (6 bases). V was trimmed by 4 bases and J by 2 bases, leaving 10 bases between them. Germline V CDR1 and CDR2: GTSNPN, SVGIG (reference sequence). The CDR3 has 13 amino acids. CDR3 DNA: TGTGCCTGGAACAGGGATACCACAGATACGCAGTATTTT. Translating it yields CAWNRDTTDTQYF. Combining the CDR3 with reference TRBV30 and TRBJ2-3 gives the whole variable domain SQTIHQWPATLVQPVGSPLSLECTVEGTSNPNLYWYRQAAGRGLQLLFYSVGIGQISSEVPQNLSASRPQDRQFILSSKKLLLSDSGFYLCAWNRDTTDTQYFGPGTRLTVL.

The CDR3 DNA reads as TGTGCCAGCAGTTCCCGGGACAGGGGGCCTAGAGAGCAGTACTTC. Translating it yields CASSSRDRGPREQYF. J is TRBJ2-7 and V is TRBV28; 12 bases align to TRBD1. V dropped 4 bases and J dropped 7; count of bases not matched to a gene: 8. The germline gives CDR1 MDHEN, CDR2 SYDVKM. The CDR3 covers 15 residues.